The 9 T cell receptor beta chains below were found in one sample sequenced in a study of PD-1 blockade in classical Hodgkin lymphoma. Produced via immunoSEQ multiplex PCR; TCRdb's table is partial and in-frame only. This table has roughly 90,000 clones, 80% to 90% appearing once. With no exception, relapse followed autologous stem cell transplantation in all patients, and brentuximab vedotin exposure varied. The source was peripheral blood mononuclear cells (PBMCs), collected before the second cycle of nivolumab. These receptors were taken from a human donor with classical Hodgkin lymphoma.

J is TRBJ2-2 and V is TRBV15, with 7 nucleotides matching TRBD1. CDR1 and CDR2 (germline): LNHNV, YYDKDF (reference sequence). The CDR3 consists of 13 residues. V lost 7 bases to trimming and J lost 5 bases; unmatched junction nucleotides: 4. The CDR3 sequence is CATMGQITGELFF. The CDR3 DNA reads TGTGCCACCATGGGACAGATTACCGGGGAGCTGTTTTTT.

The chain recombines TRBV5-4 with TRBJ1-2, with 12 bases that match TRBD1. The V gene end was trimmed by 4 bases and the J gene end by 8 bases; junction bases not matched to a gene: 12. Germline V gene data show CDR1 as SGHNT and CDR2 as YYREEE (reference sequence). This CDR3 is built from 16 residues. The CDR3, as DNA: TGTGCCAGCAGCACAGCGTCCGGGACAGGGGGCCGGGGCTACACCTTC. It yields the protein CASSTASGTGGRGYTF.

The chain uses TRBV19 and TRBJ2-1, with 8 positions matching TRBD2. V lost 4 bases and J lost 8; bases outside the gene matches: 7. CDR1 and CDR2 from the germline V gene are LNHDA and SQIVND (reference sequence). The CDR3 has 14 residues. The DNA for the CDR3 is TGTGCCAGTAGTACGGTGGCTAGCGGGTATGAGCAGTTCTTC. Its translation: CASSTVASGYEQFF. Complete variable domain (other parts from reference TRBV19 and TRBJ2-1): DGGITQSPKYLFRKEGQNVTLSCEQNLNHDAMYWYRQDPGQGLRLIYYSQIVNDFQKGDIAEGYSVSREKKESFPLTVTSAQKNPTAFYLCASSTVASGYEQFFGPGTRLTVL.

The chain carries TRBV2 and TRBJ1-5, with no clear D. Germline CDR1 is SNHLY and CDR2 is FYNNEI. Trimming pared 8 bases from V and 2 bases from J, leaving 10 bases between. The CDR3 contains 13 residues. The CDR3 protein is CASGGERNQPQHF. CDR3 sequence (DNA): TGTGCCAGCGGCGGGGAACGCAATCAGCCCCAGCATTTT.

The CDR3 here is CASSDGGGYGYTF. The CDR3 DNA follows: TGTGCCAGCAGTGACGGGGGTGGCTATGGCTACACCTTC. The rearrangement uses TRBV6-1 and TRBJ1-2; perhaps TRBD1 as D (5 bases). Deletions cut 3 bases from V and 4 bases from J, with 9 bases between. This CDR3 has 13 residues. Germline V gene lookup returns CDR1 MNHNS and CDR2 SASEGT.

The chain recombines TRBV7-6 with TRBJ2-5; TRBD2 matches at 9 bases. Germline lookup yields CDR1 SGHVS and CDR2 FNYEAQ. Germline trimming cut 5 bases from V and 5 bases from J; bases unmatched to any gene: 9. The CDR3 is 15 amino acids. The CDR3 coding sequence is TGTGCCAGCAGCCCACTGGGCGGGAGGGGCGAGACCCAGTACTTC. It specifies CASSPLGGRGETQYF.

The chain employs TRBV5-4 and TRBJ1-2; 9 bases align to TRBD1. V lost 2 bases and J lost 8; bases outside the gene matches: 13. Germline lookup yields CDR1 SGHNT and CDR2 YYREEE (reference sequence). The CDR3 is 16 amino acids. The CDR3 spells CASSFIATGTGKGYTF. As DNA, the CDR3 is TGTGCCAGCAGCTTCATCGCCACCGGGACAGGGAAAGGCTACACCTTC.

The chain employs TRBV5-1 and TRBJ1-5; 9 bases agree with TRBD1. The junction had 19 bases not matched to a gene; V was cut back by 4 bases and J by 2 bases. Germline CDR1 SGHRS, CDR2 YFSETQ. The CDR3 has 20 amino acids. CDR3 DNA: TGCGCCAGCAGCGGGGATTCAGGGGACAGGGAGGAATGGGGCAATCAGCCCCAGCATTTT. It codes for CASSGDSGDREEWGNQPQHF.

The chain combines TRBV5-6 with TRBJ1-4, with a weak D call TRBD1 (5 bases). Germline CDR1 is SGHDT and CDR2 is YYEEEE. Deletions cut 4 bases from V and 10 bases from J, with 14 bases between. The CDR3 extends over 13 amino acids. CDR3 sequence reads: CASSTAGLGKLFF. For the CDR3, the DNA is TGTGCCAGCAGCACGGCAGGGCTGGGAAAACTGTTTTTT.